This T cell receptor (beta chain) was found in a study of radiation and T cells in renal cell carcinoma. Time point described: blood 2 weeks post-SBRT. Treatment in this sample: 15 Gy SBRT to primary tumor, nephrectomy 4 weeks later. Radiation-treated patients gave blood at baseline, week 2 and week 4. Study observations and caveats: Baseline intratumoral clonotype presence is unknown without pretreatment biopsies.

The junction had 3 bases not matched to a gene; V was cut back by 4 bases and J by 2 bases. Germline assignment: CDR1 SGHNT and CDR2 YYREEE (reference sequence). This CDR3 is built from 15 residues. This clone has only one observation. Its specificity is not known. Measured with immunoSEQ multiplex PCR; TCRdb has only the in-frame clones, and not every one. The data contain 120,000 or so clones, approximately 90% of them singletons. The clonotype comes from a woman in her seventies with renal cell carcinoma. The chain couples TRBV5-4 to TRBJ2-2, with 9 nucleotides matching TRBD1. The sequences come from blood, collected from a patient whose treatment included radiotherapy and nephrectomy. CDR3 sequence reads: CASSPGQGNTGELFF. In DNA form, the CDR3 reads TGTGCCAGCAGCCCGGGACAGGGCAACACCGGGGAGCTGTTTTTT.